The following is a T cell receptor beta chain sequence with its context. This sample is part of a study of OX40 agonist ivuxolimab in advanced cancers. Overall study context: In this cohort, patients received ivuxolimab, an agonistic anti-OX40 (CD134) antibody. From about 23 to 85 years was the age range, with a mean of about 56 years, and approximately 84% were male. Of the patients, three showed partial responses, one with hepatocellular carcinoma and two with cutaneous melanoma.

The protocol was immunoSEQ multiplex PCR, while the TCRdb copy is restricted to in-frame clones and leaves out a portion. The table lists about 40,000 clones, more than 70% of them singletons. The CDR3 spans 15 residues. Germline CDR1 reads MNHEY; CDR2 reads SMNVEV (reference sequence). With V trimmed by 8 bases and J by 5 bases, 8 bases remained unmatched. The sample in question was CD4+ or CD8+ T cells sorted from blood, obtained in a trial of the OX40 agonist ivuxolimab. This receptor was identified in an adult with an advanced solid tumor such as melanoma, head and neck, liver or kidney cancer. The chain employs TRBV27 and TRBJ2-1; 11 bases match TRBD2. The CDR3 protein is CASARSSGGHNEQFF. The DNA of the CDR3 is TGTGCCAGCGCTAGATCTAGCGGGGGGCACAATGAGCAGTTCTTC.